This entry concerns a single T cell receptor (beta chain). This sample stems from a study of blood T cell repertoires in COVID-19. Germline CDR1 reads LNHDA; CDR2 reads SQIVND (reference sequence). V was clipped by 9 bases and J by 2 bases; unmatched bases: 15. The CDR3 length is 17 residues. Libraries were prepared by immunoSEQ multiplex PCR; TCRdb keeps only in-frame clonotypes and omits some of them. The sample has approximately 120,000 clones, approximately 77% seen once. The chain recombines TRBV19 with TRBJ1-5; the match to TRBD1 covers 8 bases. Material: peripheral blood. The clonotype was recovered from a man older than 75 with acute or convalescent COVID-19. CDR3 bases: TGTGCCAGCGTGGCGGGACAGGCGAATCGGGGCAATCAGCCCCAGCATTTT. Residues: CASVAGQANRGNQPQHF.